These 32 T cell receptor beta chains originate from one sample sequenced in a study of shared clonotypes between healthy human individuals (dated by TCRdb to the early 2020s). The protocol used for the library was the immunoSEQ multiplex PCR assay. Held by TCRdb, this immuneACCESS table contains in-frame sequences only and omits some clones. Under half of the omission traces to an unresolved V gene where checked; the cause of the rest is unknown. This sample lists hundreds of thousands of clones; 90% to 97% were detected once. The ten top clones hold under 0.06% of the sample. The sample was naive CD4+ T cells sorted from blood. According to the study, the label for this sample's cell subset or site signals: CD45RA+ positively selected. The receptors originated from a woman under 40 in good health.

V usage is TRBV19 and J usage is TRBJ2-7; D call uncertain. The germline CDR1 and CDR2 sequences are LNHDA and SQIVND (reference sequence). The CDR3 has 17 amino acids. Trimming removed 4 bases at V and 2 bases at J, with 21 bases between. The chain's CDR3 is CASSTRTLGRRTYEQYF. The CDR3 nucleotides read TGTGCCAGTAGTACCCGAACCTTGGGCAGAAGAACCTACGAGCAGTACTTC.

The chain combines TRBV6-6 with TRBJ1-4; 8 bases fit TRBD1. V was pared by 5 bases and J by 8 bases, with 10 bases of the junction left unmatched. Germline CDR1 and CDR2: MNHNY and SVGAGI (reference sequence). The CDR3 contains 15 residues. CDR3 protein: CASSPNRGRREKLFF. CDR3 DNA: TGTGCCAGCAGTCCGAACAGGGGGAGAAGGGAAAAACTGTTTTTT.

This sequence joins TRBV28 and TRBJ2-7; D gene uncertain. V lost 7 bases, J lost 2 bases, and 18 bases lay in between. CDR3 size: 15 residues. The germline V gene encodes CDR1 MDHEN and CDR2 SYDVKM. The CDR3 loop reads CASKLPYSTPYEQYF. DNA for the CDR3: TGTGCCAGCAAATTACCCTACAGCACACCCTACGAGCAGTACTTC.

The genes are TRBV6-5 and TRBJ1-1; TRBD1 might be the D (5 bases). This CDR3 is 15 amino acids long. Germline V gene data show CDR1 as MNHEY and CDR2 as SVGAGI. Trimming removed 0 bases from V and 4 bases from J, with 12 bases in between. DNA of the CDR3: TGTGCCAGCAGTTACTCGAGACAGTCCGGCACTGAAGCTTTCTTT. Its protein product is CASSYSRQSGTEAFF.

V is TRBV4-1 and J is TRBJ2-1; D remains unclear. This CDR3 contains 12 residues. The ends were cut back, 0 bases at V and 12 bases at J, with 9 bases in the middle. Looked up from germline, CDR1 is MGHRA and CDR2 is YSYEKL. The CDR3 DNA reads TGCGCCAGCAGCCAAGAAGAAGGCGGGCAGTTCTTC. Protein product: CASSQEEGGQFF.

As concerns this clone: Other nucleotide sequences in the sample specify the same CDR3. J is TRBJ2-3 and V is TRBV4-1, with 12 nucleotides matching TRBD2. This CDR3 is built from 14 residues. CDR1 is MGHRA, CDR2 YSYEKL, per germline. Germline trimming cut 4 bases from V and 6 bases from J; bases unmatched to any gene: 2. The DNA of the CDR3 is TGCGCCAGCAGCCGACTAGCGGGAGCCGATACGCAGTATTTT. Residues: CASSRLAGADTQYF.

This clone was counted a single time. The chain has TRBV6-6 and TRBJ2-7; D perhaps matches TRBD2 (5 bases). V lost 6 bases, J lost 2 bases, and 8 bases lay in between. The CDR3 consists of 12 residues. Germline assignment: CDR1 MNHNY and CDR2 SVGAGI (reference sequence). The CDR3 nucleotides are TGTGCCAGCAGCCACGGGACCTACGAGCAGTACTTC. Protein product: CASSHGTYEQYF.

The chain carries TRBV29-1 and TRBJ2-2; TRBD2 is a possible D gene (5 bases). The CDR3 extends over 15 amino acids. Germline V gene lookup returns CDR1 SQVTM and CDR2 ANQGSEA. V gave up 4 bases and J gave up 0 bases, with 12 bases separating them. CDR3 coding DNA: TGCAGCGTTGTGGGCGGGTCCGCGAACACCGGGGAGCTGTTTTTT. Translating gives CSVVGGSANTGELFF.

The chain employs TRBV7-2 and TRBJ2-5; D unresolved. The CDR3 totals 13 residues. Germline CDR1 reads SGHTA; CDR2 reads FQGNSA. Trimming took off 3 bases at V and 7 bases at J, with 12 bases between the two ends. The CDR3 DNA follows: TGTGCCAGCAGCTTGATAGTGGATGGGACCCAGTACTTC. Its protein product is CASSLIVDGTQYF.

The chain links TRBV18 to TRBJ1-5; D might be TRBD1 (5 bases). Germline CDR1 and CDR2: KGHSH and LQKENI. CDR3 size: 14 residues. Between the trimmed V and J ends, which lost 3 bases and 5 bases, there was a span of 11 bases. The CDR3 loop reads CASSPLGGDQPQHF. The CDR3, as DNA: TGTGCCAGCTCACCTCTGGGGGGGGATCAGCCCCAGCATTTT. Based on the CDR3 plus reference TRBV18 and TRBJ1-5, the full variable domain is NAGVMQNPRHLVRRRGQEARLRCSPMKGHSHVYWYRQLPEEGLKFMVYLQKENIIDESGMPKERFSAEFPKEGPSILRIQQVVRGDSAAYFCASSPLGGDQPQHFGDGTRLSIL.

In nucleotides, the CDR3 is TGTGCCAGCAGTCCTCGACAGGGGCCGAACACTGAAGCTTTCTTT. Its translation: CASSPRQGPNTEAFF. The chain joins TRBV19 to TRBJ1-1; 8 nucleotides line up with TRBD1. V lost 9 bases and J lost 1; bases outside the gene matches: 10. The length of the CDR3 is 15 residues. Germline CDR1 and CDR2: LNHDA and SQIVND (reference sequence).

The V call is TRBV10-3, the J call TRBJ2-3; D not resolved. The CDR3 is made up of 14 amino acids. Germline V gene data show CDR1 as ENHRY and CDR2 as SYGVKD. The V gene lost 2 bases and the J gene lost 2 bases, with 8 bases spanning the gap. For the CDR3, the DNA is TGTGCCATCAGTGAGATAAGCGACACAGATACGCAGTATTTT. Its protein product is CAISEISDTDTQYF.

CDR3 residues: CASSDLSEQYF. The CDR3, as DNA: TGTGCCAGCAGTGACTTGAGCGAGCAGTACTTC. The J gene is TRBJ2-7, the V gene TRBV28; D uncertain. This CDR3 comprises 11 residues. V dropped 5 bases and J dropped 6 bases, with 8 bases sitting between them. Germline lookup yields CDR1 MDHEN and CDR2 SYDVKM.

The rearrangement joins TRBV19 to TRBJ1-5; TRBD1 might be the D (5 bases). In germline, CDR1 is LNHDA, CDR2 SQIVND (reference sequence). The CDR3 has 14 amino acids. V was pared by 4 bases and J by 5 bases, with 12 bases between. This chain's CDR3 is CASSKTGDYQPQHF. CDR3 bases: TGTGCCAGTAGTAAGACGGGGGACTATCAGCCCCAGCATTTT.

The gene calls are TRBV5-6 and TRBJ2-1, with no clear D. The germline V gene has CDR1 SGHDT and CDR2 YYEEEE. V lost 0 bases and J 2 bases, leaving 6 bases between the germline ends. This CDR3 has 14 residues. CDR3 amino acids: CASSLGGAYNEQFF. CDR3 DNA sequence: TGTGCCAGCAGCTTGGGCGGAGCCTACAATGAGCAGTTCTTC.

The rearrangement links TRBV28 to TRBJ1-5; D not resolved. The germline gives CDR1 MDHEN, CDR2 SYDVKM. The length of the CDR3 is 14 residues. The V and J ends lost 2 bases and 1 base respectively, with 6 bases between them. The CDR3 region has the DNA TGTGCCAGCAGTTTAAAGGCGAGCAATCAGCCCCAGCATTTT. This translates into CASSLKASNQPQHF.

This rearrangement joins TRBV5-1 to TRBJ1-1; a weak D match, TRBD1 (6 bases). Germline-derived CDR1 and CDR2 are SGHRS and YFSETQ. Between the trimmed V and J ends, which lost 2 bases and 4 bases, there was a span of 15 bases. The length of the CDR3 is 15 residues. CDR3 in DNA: TGCGCCAGCAGCTTTGGGGCAGGGGACGCCACTGAAGCTTTCTTT. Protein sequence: CASSFGAGDATEAFF.

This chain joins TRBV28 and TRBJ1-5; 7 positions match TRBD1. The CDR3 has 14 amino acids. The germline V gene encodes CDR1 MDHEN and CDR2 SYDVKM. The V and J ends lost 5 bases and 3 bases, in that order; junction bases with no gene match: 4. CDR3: CASSRGQNNQPQHF. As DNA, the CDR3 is TGTGCCAGCAGTCGGGGACAGAACAATCAGCCCCAGCATTTT.

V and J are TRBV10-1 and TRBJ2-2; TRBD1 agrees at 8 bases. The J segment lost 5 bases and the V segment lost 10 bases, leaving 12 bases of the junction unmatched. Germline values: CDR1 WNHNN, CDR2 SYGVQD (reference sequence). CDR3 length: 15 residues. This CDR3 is CANIRIQGGTGELFF. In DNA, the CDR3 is TGCGCCAACATAAGGATACAGGGGGGAACCGGGGAGCTGTTTTTT.

This chain's CDR3 is CASSQLGRASYNEQFF. As DNA, the CDR3 is TGTGCCAGCAGCCAACTCGGGAGGGCCTCCTACAATGAGCAGTTCTTC. This chain connects TRBV14 to TRBJ2-1, with 8 positions matching TRBD2. V was pared by 2 bases and J by 0 bases, with 3 bases of the junction left unmatched. Germline V gene lookup returns CDR1 SGHDN and CDR2 FVKESK. The CDR3 contains 16 residues. Variable domain in full (rest from reference TRBV14 and TRBJ2-1): EAGVTQFPSHSVIEKGQTVTLRCDPISGHDNLYWYRRVMGKEIKFLLHFVKESKQDESGMPNNRFLAERTGGTYSTLKVQPAELEDSGVYFCASSQLGRASYNEQFFGPGTRLTVL.

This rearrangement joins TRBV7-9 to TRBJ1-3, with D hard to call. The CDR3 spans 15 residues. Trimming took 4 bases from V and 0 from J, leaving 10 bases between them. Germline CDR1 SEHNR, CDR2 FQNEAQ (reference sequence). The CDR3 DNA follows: TGTGCCAGCAGCTCGTTCGGCTACTCTGGAAACACCATATATTTT. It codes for CASSSFGYSGNTIYF.

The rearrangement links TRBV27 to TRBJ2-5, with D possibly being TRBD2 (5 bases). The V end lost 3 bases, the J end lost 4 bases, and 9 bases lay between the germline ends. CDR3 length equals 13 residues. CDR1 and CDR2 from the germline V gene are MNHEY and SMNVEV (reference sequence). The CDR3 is CASSFIGRETQYF. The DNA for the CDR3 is TGTGCCAGCAGTTTTATAGGGAGAGAGACCCAGTACTTC.

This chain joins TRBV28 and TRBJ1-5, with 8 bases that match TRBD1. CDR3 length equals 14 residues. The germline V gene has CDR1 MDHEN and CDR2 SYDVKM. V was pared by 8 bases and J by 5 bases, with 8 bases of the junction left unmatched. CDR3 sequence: CASASTGEHQPQHF. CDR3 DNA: TGTGCCAGCGCTTCGACAGGGGAACATCAGCCCCAGCATTTT. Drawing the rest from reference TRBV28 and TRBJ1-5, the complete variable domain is DVKVTQSSRYLVKRTGEKVFLECVQDMDHENMFWYRQDPGLGLRLIYFSYDVKMKEKGDIPEGYSVSREKKERFSLILESASTNQTSMYLCASASTGEHQPQHFGDGTRLSIL.

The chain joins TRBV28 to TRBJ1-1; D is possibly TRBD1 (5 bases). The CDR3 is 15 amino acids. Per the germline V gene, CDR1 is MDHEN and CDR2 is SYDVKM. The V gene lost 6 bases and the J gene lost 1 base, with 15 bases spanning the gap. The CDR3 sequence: CASRPGGIENTEAFF. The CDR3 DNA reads TGTGCCAGCAGACCTGGGGGTATTGAGAACACTGAAGCTTTCTTT.

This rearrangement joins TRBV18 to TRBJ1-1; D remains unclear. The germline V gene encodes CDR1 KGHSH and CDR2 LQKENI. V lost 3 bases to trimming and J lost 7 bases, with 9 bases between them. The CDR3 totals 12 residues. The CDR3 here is CASSPNSNEAFF. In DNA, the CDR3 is TGTGCCAGCTCACCCAACAGCAATGAAGCTTTCTTT.

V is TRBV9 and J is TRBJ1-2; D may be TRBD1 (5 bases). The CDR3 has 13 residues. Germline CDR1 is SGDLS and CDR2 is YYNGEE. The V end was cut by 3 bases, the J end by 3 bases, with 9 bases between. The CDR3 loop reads CASSEQEYYGYTF. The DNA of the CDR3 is TGTGCCAGCAGCGAACAGGAGTACTATGGCTACACCTTC.

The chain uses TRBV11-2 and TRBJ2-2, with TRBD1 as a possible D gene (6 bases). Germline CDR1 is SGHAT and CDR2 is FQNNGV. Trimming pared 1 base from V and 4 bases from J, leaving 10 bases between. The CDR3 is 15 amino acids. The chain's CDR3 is CASSLVSGVTGELFF. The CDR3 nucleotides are TGTGCCAGCAGCTTAGTGTCAGGGGTCACCGGGGAGCTGTTTTTT. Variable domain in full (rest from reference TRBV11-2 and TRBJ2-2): EAGVAQSPRYKIIEKRQSVAFWCNPISGHATLYWYQQILGQGPKLLIQFQNNGVVDDSQLPKDRFSAERLKGVDSTLKIQPAKLEDSAVYLCASSLVSGVTGELFFGEGSRLTVL.

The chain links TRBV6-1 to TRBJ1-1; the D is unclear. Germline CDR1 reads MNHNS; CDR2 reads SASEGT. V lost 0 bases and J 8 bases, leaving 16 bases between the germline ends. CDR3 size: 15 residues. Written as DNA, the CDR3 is TGTGCCAGCAGTGAAGCGCCCAGTGGAATTGCCGAAGCTTTCTTT. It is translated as CASSEAPSGIAEAFF.

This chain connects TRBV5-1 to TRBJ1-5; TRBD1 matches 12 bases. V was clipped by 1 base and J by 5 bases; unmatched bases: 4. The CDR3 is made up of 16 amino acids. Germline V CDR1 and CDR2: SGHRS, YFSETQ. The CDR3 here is CASSLSGTGGDQPQHF. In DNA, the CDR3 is TGCGCCAGCAGCTTGTCCGGGACAGGGGGCGATCAGCCCCAGCATTTT.

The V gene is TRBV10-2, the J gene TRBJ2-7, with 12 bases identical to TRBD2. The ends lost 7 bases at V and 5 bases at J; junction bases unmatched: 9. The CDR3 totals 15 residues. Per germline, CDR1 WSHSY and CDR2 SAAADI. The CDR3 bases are TGCGCCAGCATGAAACTAGCGGGAGGACGGAACGAGCAGTACTTC. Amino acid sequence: CASMKLAGGRNEQYF.

CDR3 protein: CASVSAPRGAFF. In DNA form, the CDR3 reads TGTGCCAGCGTCTCGGCCCCAAGAGGAGCTTTCTTT. The chain uses TRBV28 and TRBJ1-1; no definite D call. The CDR3 length is 12 residues. The V and J ends lost 8 bases and 10 bases respectively, with 17 bases between them. Germline CDR1 and CDR2: MDHEN and SYDVKM. The entire variable domain, with the rest obtained from reference TRBV28 and TRBJ1-1, is as follows: DVKVTQSSRYLVKRTGEKVFLECVQDMDHENMFWYRQDPGLGLRLIYFSYDVKMKEKGDIPEGYSVSREKKERFSLILESASTNQTSMYLCASVSAPRGAFFGQGTRLTVV.

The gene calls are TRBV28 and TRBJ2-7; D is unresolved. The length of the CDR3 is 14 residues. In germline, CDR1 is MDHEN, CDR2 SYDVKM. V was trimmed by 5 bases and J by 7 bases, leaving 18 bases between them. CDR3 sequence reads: CASSLPRPNWEQYF. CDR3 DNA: TGTGCCAGCAGTCTTCCACGACCTAACTGGGAGCAGTACTTC. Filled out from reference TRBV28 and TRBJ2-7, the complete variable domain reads DVKVTQSSRYLVKRTGEKVFLECVQDMDHENMFWYRQDPGLGLRLIYFSYDVKMKEKGDIPEGYSVSREKKERFSLILESASTNQTSMYLCASSLPRPNWEQYFGPGTRLTVT.